Listed below are T cell receptor beta chains from one sample, sequenced in a study of brain T cells in children with intractable seizures. Assay used: immunoSEQ multiplex PCR; TCRdb lists only in-frame clones, some missing. The table lists approximately 110,000 clones, approximately 94% of them singletons. This material consisted of peripheral blood, taken at surgery. The receptors derive from a boy younger than two with hemimegalencephaly and intractable seizures. Both conserved end residues are part of each CDR3. D genes are given only for firm matches. Only some rows state a clone size, as once, few, many or a class for expanded clones.

NA	NA	TRBV12-2	TRBJ1-5	CASRFGRQPQHF	TGTGCAAGTCGCTTCGGCCGGCAGCCCCAGCATTTT
NA	NA	TRBV20-1	TRBJ2-7	CSAPSDEQYF	TGCAGTGCTCCCTCGGACGAGCAGTACTTC
NA	NA	TRBV28	TRBJ2-3	CASSLYQGADTQYF	TGTGCCAGCAGTTTATACCAGGGAGCAGATACGCAGTATTTT
TRBD2	NA	TRBV7-9	TRBJ2-1	CASSAWTSEQFF	TGTGCCAGCAGCGCCTGGACTAGCGAGCAGTTCTTC
TRBD2	NA	TRBV6-2/TRBV6-3	TRBJ2-7	CASSYGGLASYEQYF	TGTGCCAGCAGTTACGGGGGACTAGCGTCTTACGAGCAGTACTTC
NA	NA	TRBV3-1/TRBV3-2	TRBJ2-7	CASSPPFSYEQYF	TGTGCCAGCAGCCCTCCGTTCTCCTACGAGCAGTACTTC
NA	NA	TRBV7-9	TRBJ1-1	CASSPFEGWSTEAFF	TGTGCCAGCAGCCCTTTTGAGGGGTGGAGCACTGAAGCTTTCTTT
NA	NA	TRBV21-1	TRBJ1-2	CASSTLYGYTF	TGTGCCAGCAGCACCCTCTATGGCTACACCTTC
TRBD1	NA	TRBV7-2	TRBJ1-6	CASSTKTGLNSPLHF	TGTGCCAGCAGCACGAAGACAGGGCTTAATTCACCCCTCCACTTT
NA	NA	TRBV9	TRBJ2-5	CASGLEVEFQETQYF	TGTGCCAGCGGGTTAGAGGTCGAGTTTCAAGAGACCCAGTACTTC
TRBD2	NA	TRBV15	TRBJ2-3	CATSPASGSDTQYF	TGTGCCACCAGTCCGGCTAGCGGGTCAGATACGCAGTATTTT
TRBD1	once	TRBV27	TRBJ1-1	CASSSPPRGQAFF	TGTGCCAGCAGTTCCCCCCCAAGGGGACAGGCTTTCTTT
TRBD1	NA	TRBV15	TRBJ1-2	CATSRGKGASYGYTF	TGTGCCACCAGCAGAGGGAAGGGGGCGAGCTATGGCTACACCTTC
NA	NA	TRBV5-1	TRBJ2-3	CASSLASGGTDTQYF	TGCGCCAGCAGCTTGGCCAGCGGAGGCACAGATACGCAGTATTTT
NA	NA	TRBV27	TRBJ2-7	CASSLSGWHEQYF	TGTGCCAGCAGTTTGTCAGGGTGGCACGAGCAGTACTTC
NA	NA	TRBV5-6	TRBJ2-3	CASSFGPGGDFTDTQYF	TGTGCCAGCAGCTTTGGGCCTGGGGGAGACTTCACAGATACGCAGTATTTT
NA	NA	TRBV7-3	TRBJ1-1	CASSLSSGAGTEAFF	TGTGCCAGCAGCTTATCGTCGGGGGCTGGGACTGAAGCTTTCTTT
TRBD2	once	TRBV10-3	TRBJ2-1	CAISGGTSGGSYNEQFF	TGTGCCATCAGTGGAGGGACTAGCGGGGGCTCCTACAATGAGCAGTTCTTC
TRBD2	NA	TRBV7-8	TRBJ2-7	CASSSLRLAGPISYEQYF	TGTGCCAGCAGCTCGCTAAGACTAGCGGGACCTATCTCCTACGAGCAGTACTTC
NA	NA	TRBV28	TRBJ2-5	CASSTGGWEETQYF	TGTGCCAGCAGTACCGGCGGTTGGGAGGAGACCCAGTACTTC
NA	NA	TRBV7-2	TRBJ2-5	CASSPQIALQETQYF	TGTGCCAGCAGCCCGCAGATCGCCTTACAAGAGACCCAGTACTTC
TRBD1	NA	TRBV27	TRBJ2-5	CASSPGWGQGRGQETQYF	TGTGCCAGCAGTCCAGGGTGGGGACAGGGGAGAGGGCAAGAGACCCAGTACTTC
TRBD2	once	TRBV5-1	TRBJ2-7	CASSNLAGIRYEQYF	TGCGCCAGCAGCAACCTAGCGGGAATACGCTACGAGCAGTACTTC
NA	NA	TRBV11-3	TRBJ2-7	CASSPRGYEQYF	TGTGCCAGCAGCCCGAGGGGCTACGAGCAGTACTTC
TRBD2	NA	TRBV11-3	TRBJ2-3	CASSLGGGSADTQYF	TGTGCCAGCAGCTTGGGAGGCGGGAGCGCAGATACGCAGTATTTT
TRBD1	NA	TRBV9	TRBJ1-1	CASSVDPQGAGAFF	TGTGCCAGCAGCGTAGACCCCCAGGGGGCAGGAGCTTTCTTT
TRBD2	NA	TRBV30	TRBJ2-3	CAWTGRPTDTQYF	TGTGCCTGGACCGGGAGGCCCACAGATACGCAGTATTTT
NA	once	TRBV11-2	TRBJ2-7	CASSLEGSVYEQYF	TGTGCCAGCAGCTTAGAGGGGTCGGTCTACGAGCAGTACTTC
NA	NA	TRBV6-5	TRBJ1-3	CASSYSEVNSGNTIYF	TGTGCCAGCAGTTACTCGGAAGTTAACTCTGGAAACACCATATATTTT
NA	NA	TRBV5-1	TRBJ1-1	CASSQTGMNTEAFF	TGCGCCAGCAGCCAGACAGGCATGAACACTGAAGCTTTCTTT
NA	NA	TRBV6-4	TRBJ2-1	CASSPAGGVNNEQFF	TGTGCCAGCAGTCCTGCTGGCGGGGTTAACAATGAGCAGTTCTTC
NA	NA	TRBV30	TRBJ1-5	CAWSSGREPNQPQHF	TGTGCCTGGAGTTCAGGCAGGGAACCCAATCAGCCCCAGCATTTT
NA	NA	TRBV3-1/TRBV3-2	TRBJ2-4	CASSQGWQNIQYF	TGTGCCAGCAGCCAAGGGTGGCAAAACATTCAGTACTTC
TRBD1	NA	TRBV7-9	TRBJ2-7	CASSPRTGSTYEQYF	TGTGCCAGCAGCCCCCGGACAGGGTCAACGTACGAGCAGTACTTC
NA	NA	TRBV2	TRBJ2-1	CASSEAPARRRFF	TGTGCCAGCAGTGAAGCGCCGGCGCGCCGTAGATTCTTC
TRBD1	NA	TRBV5-1	TRBJ2-2	CASSEDRALYTGELFF	TGCGCCAGCAGCGAAGACAGGGCTCTATACACCGGGGAGCTGTTTTTT
NA	NA	TRBV2	TRBJ2-7	CASSGSALYEQYF	TGTGCCAGCAGCGGTAGCGCCTTATACGAGCAGTACTTC
NA	once	TRBV12-3/TRBV12-4	TRBJ1-1	CASSFRVNTEAFF	TGTGCCAGCAGTTTTAGAGTGAACACTGAAGCTTTCTTT
NA	NA	TRBV5-1	TRBJ1-4	CASSLKGVDEKLFF	TGCGCCAGCAGCTTGAAAGGGGTGGATGAAAAACTGTTTTTT
NA	NA	TRBV25-1	TRBJ2-3	CASSESSGTDTQYF	TGTGCCAGCAGTGAATCTAGCGGCACAGATACGCAGTATTTT
NA	NA	TRBV4-1	TRBJ2-7	CASSQNSRAPYEQYF	TGCGCCAGCAGCCAAAATTCCCGAGCACCCTACGAGCAGTACTTC
NA	NA	TRBV9	TRBJ2-1	CASSPPYGGRPYNEQFF	TGTGCCAGCAGCCCCCCTTATGGGGGAAGGCCCTACAATGAGCAGTTCTTC
NA	once	TRBV5-8	TRBJ1-6	CASSFHSYNSPLHF	TGTGCCAGCAGCTTTCACTCCTATAATTCACCCCTCCACTTT
NA	NA	TRBV6-1	TRBJ2-5	CASSEVFPETQYF	TGTGCCAGCAGTGAAGTGTTCCCAGAGACCCAGTACTTC
NA	NA	TRBV11-3	TRBJ2-5	CASSLKLRGIAYQETQYF	TGTGCCAGCAGCTTAAAATTAAGGGGGATTGCGTACCAAGAGACCCAGTACTTC
TRBD1	NA	TRBV28	TRBJ1-5	CASRPYRGVVSDQPQHF	TGTGCCAGCAGGCCCTACAGGGGGGTTGTTTCCGATCAGCCCCAGCATTTT
TRBD2	NA	TRBV29-1	TRBJ2-1	CSALGLAAYNEQFF	TGCAGCGCCTTAGGACTAGCGGCCTACAATGAGCAGTTCTTC
NA	NA	TRBV30	TRBJ1-2	CAWSVRLGGDNYGYTF	TGTGCCTGGAGTGTACGCCTGGGGGGGGATAACTATGGCTACACCTTC
TRBD1	NA	TRBV9	TRBJ1-1	CASSRDSPSEAFF	TGTGCCAGCAGCCGGGACAGCCCCTCGGAGGCTTTCTTT
NA	once	TRBV11-2	TRBJ2-2	CASSPGLGELFF	TGTGCCAGCAGCCCCGGACTGGGGGAGCTGTTTTTT